The 32 T cell receptor beta chains below were found in one sample sequenced in a study of sequential checkpoint blockade in melanoma. The treatment: randomized to nivolumab then ipilimumab (arm A) or the reverse (arm B). TCRdb keeps only in-frame clones here, not all; method: immunoSEQ multiplex PCR. In the table there are under 15,000 clones, roughly 86% of which are singletons. The material sequenced was CD8+ T cells sorted from blood (inferred from file names), taken from a patient given nivolumab and ipilimumab in sequence. The receptors were sampled from a human donor with melanoma.

V and J are TRBV28 and TRBJ2-7; TRBD2 matches 8 bases. The V segment lost 6 bases and the J segment 1 base; nucleotides outside the gene matches: 5. Germline CDR1 is MDHEN and CDR2 is SYDVKM. The CDR3 is made up of 14 amino acids. The CDR3, as DNA: TGTGCCAGCAGATTAGCGGGGTCATCCTACGAGCAGTACTTC. Translated, it gives CASRLAGSSYEQYF.

The chain has TRBV4-2 and TRBJ2-7; 10 positions agree with TRBD2. The V and J ends lost 2 bases and 7 bases, in that order; junction bases with no gene match: 8. CDR1 and CDR2 (germline): LGHNA, YNFKEQ. The length of the CDR3 is 15 residues. CDR3 region: CASSQNDGLAAEQYF. In nucleotides, the CDR3 is TGTGCCAGCAGCCAAAACGATGGACTAGCGGCGGAGCAGTACTTC.

This clone was detected only once. The genes are TRBV15 and TRBJ2-5; TRBD1 matches at 8 bases. Gene TRBJ2-7 matches the end of the DNA better, so the J call may be wrong. The germline V gene encodes CDR1 LNHNV and CDR2 YYDKDF (reference sequence). CDR3 size: 16 residues. The CDR3 nucleotides are TGTGCCACCAGCAAGCACAGGGGGGATAAGAAGGACGAGCAGTACTTC. Its translation: CATSKHRGDKKDEQYF.

The chain is built from TRBV19 and TRBJ2-7; 9 bases are shared with TRBD1. From germline, CDR1 is LNHDA and CDR2 SQIVND (reference sequence). This CDR3 contains 14 residues. The V and J ends lost 3 bases and 4 bases, in that order; junction bases with no gene match: 4. CDR3 residues: CASSIGTGSYEQYF. In DNA, the CDR3 is TGTGCCAGTAGTATTGGGACAGGGTCGTACGAGCAGTACTTC.

The rearrangement links TRBV9 to TRBJ2-5, with 12 bases matching TRBD1. This CDR3 contains 16 residues. With V trimmed by 0 bases and J by 5 bases, 5 bases remained unmatched. Per germline, CDR1 SGDLS and CDR2 YYNGEE. CDR3 bases: TGTGCCAGCAGCGTAGACGGGACAGGGGGCGAGGAGACCCAGTACTTC. This sequence encodes CASSVDGTGGEETQYF.

The CDR3 DNA follows: TGTGCCAGCAGTCCCCTGCCAGGGCGTGCGCAGTATTTT. Amino acids: CASSPLPGRAQYF. This chain links TRBV6-5 with TRBJ2-3, with D perhaps TRBD1 (5 bases). V lost 5 bases to trimming and J lost 10 bases, with 16 bases between them. Germline CDR1 MNHEY, CDR2 SVGAGI. The CDR3 has 13 residues.

This chain connects TRBV9 to TRBJ1-1; unclear D gene. Germline V CDR1 and CDR2: SGDLS, YYNGEE. This CDR3 region has 12 residues. With 3 bases removed from V and 4 bases from J, the gap between germline ends came to 7 bases. The CDR3 loop reads CASSGSGTEAFF. The DNA for the CDR3 is TGTGCCAGCAGCGGGTCGGGCACTGAAGCTTTCTTT.

This chain connects TRBV9 to TRBJ1-5, with D uncertain. Per the germline V gene, CDR1 is SGDLS and CDR2 is YYNGEE. This CDR3 is built from 14 residues. V dropped 0 bases and J dropped 2 bases, with 6 bases sitting between them. The CDR3 here is CASSVGRGNQPQHF. CDR3 DNA sequence: TGTGCCAGCAGCGTAGGGAGGGGCAATCAGCCCCAGCATTTT.

J is TRBJ2-7 and V is TRBV11-2, with a weak D call TRBD1 (5 bases). This CDR3 is built from 10 residues. Germline CDR1 SGHAT, CDR2 FQNNGV. Trimming took off 5 bases at V and 6 bases at J, with 5 bases between the two ends. CDR3 sequence reads: CASSQGEQYF. DNA of the CDR3: TGTGCCAGCAGCCAGGGCGAGCAGTACTTC. Full variable domain (outside the CDR3, taken from reference TRBV11-2 and TRBJ2-7): EAGVAQSPRYKIIEKRQSVAFWCNPISGHATLYWYQQILGQGPKLLIQFQNNGVVDDSQLPKDRFSAERLKGVDSTLKIQPAKLEDSAVYLCASSQGEQYFGPGTRLTVT.

This clone rates as medium-sized. The chain recombines TRBV10-3 with TRBJ1-4; D is undetermined. CDR1 is ENHRY and CDR2 is SYGVKD in the germline V gene. The CDR3 has 12 residues. V was shortened by 6 bases and J by 6 bases, with 8 bases between the two germline ends. The chain's CDR3 is CAIRQSDEKLFF. CDR3 nucleotide sequence: TGTGCCATCAGACAGTCCGATGAAAAACTGTTTTTT.

CDR3: CASSPSGRGNDQPQHF. CDR3 in DNA: TGTGCCAGCAGTCCCTCCGGAAGGGGGAACGACCAGCCCCAGCATTTT. The chain employs TRBV28 and TRBJ1-5; D might be TRBD1 (6 bases). Looked up from germline, CDR1 is MDHEN and CDR2 is SYDVKM. V lost 5 bases, J lost 7 bases, and 21 bases lay in between. CDR3 length equals 16 residues.

CDR3 amino acids: CASWRGATEAFF. The CDR3 DNA reads as TGTGCCAGTTGGCGGGGGGCCACTGAAGCTTTCTTT. The chain joins TRBV27 to TRBJ1-1, with D tentatively TRBD1 (6 bases). Trimming removed 9 bases at V and 4 bases at J, with 12 bases between. CDR3 size: 12 residues. Germline V gene sequence: CDR1 MNHEY, CDR2 SMNVEV (reference sequence).

This rearrangement joins TRBV28 to TRBJ2-1, with D perhaps matching TRBD2 (6 bases). This CDR3 region has 15 residues. V dropped 1 base and J dropped 5 bases, with 12 bases sitting between them. Germline V lookup: CDR1 MDHEN, CDR2 SYDVKM. The CDR3 nucleotides read TGTGCCAGCAGTTTATCCGGGAGTAGGGACAATGAGCAGTTCTTC. It encodes CASSLSGSRDNEQFF. Variable domain in full (rest from reference TRBV28 and TRBJ2-1): DVKVTQSSRYLVKRTGEKVFLECVQDMDHENMFWYRQDPGLGLRLIYFSYDVKMKEKGDIPEGYSVSREKKERFSLILESASTNQTSMYLCASSLSGSRDNEQFFGPGTRLTVL.

The V gene is TRBV11-3, the J gene TRBJ2-7; 7 nucleotides agree with TRBD2. Unmatched junction bases numbered 4, after V lost 0 bases and J lost 2 bases. The CDR3 sequence is 15 residues long. Germline-derived CDR1 and CDR2 are SGHNT and YENEEA. In nucleotides, the CDR3 is TGTGCCAGCAGCTTAGACGGGGGGTCCACCTACGAGCAGTACTTC. Translating it yields CASSLDGGSTYEQYF.

The V and J genes are TRBV2 and TRBJ2-5, with 8 bases fitting TRBD1. Trimming at V came to 6 bases and at J to 0 bases, leaving 6 bases not matched to a gene. CDR1 and CDR2 (germline): SNHLY, FYNNEI. The CDR3 length is 15 residues. The CDR3 reads CASRDRGTDQETQYF. In DNA form, the CDR3 reads TGTGCCAGCAGAGACAGGGGCACCGACCAAGAGACCCAGTACTTC.

This rearrangement joins TRBV9 to TRBJ1-2, with D unresolved. V shed 4 bases and J shed 3 bases, with 13 bases lying between them. The CDR3 consists of 14 residues. Germline CDR1 reads SGDLS; CDR2 reads YYNGEE. Written as DNA, the CDR3 is TGTGCCAGCAGCCCCTCCTCAGGTGACTATGGCTACACCTTC. This translates into CASSPSSGDYGYTF.

The gene calls are TRBV5-1 and TRBJ2-1; D remains unclear. With 0 bases removed from V and 9 bases from J, the gap between germline ends came to 4 bases. The CDR3 totals 11 residues. Germline CDR1 is SGHRS and CDR2 is YFSETQ. In DNA form, the CDR3 reads TGCGCCAGCAGCTTGGGGGCTGAGCAGTTCTTC. Translation: CASSLGAEQFF.

This clone was seen a handful of times. The chain links TRBV5-1 to TRBJ1-2; D not resolved. The CDR3 is 16 residues long. Trimming left V 2 bases short and J 0 bases short, with 14 bases between. Germline V lookup: CDR1 SGHRS, CDR2 YFSETQ. The CDR3 here is CASSLVTPNPNYGYTF. CDR3 nucleotide sequence: TGCGCCAGCAGCTTAGTCACACCGAACCCTAACTATGGCTACACCTTC.

The chain links TRBV11-2 to TRBJ1-5; D unresolved. V lost 0 bases, J lost 3 bases, and 9 bases lay in between. The germline V gene has CDR1 SGHAT and CDR2 FQNNGV. The CDR3 has 15 amino acids. CDR3 DNA: TGTGCCAGCAGCTTAGATCCGGGAATCAATCAGCCCCAGCATTTT. This encodes CASSLDPGINQPQHF.

This rearrangement joins TRBV7-9 to TRBJ1-4; 7 positions agree with TRBD1. Trimming at V came to 5 bases and at J to 4 bases, leaving 4 bases not matched to a gene. The CDR3 runs to 14 residues. Germline V CDR1 and CDR2: SEHNR, FQNEAQ (reference sequence). For the CDR3, the DNA is TGTGCCAGCAGCCCACAGGGGATTAATGAAAAACTGTTTTTT. Protein product: CASSPQGINEKLFF.

CDR3: CASTSSRADYEQYF. The CDR3 DNA reads as TGCGCCAGCACTTCCTCCAGGGCGGACTACGAGCAGTACTTC. V usage is TRBV5-1 and J usage is TRBJ2-7; TRBD1 is a possible D gene (5 bases). Germline V gives CDR1 SGHRS, CDR2 YFSETQ. The CDR3 loop spans 14 amino acids. V was shortened by 6 bases and J by 3 bases, with 16 bases between the two germline ends. Full variable domain (missing parts from reference TRBV5-1 and TRBJ2-7): KAGVTQTPRYLIKTRGQQVTLSCSPISGHRSVSWYQQTPGQGLQFLFEYFSETQRNKGNFPGRFSGRQFSNSRSEMNVSTLELGDSALYLCASTSSRADYEQYFGPGTRLTVT.

The rearrangement joins TRBV4-2 to TRBJ1-6; D may be TRBD1 (5 bases). The germline V gene encodes CDR1 LGHNA and CDR2 YNFKEQ. V was shortened by 0 bases and J by 7 bases, with 16 bases between the two germline ends. The CDR3 loop spans 17 amino acids. CDR3 DNA: TGTGCCAGCAGCCAAGACCACGGGACCCGGGGGAATTCACCCCTCCACTTT. Residues: CASSQDHGTRGNSPLHF.

The rearrangement uses TRBV7-9 and TRBJ2-1; 12 bases map to TRBD2. Unmatched junction bases numbered 2, after V lost 4 bases and J lost 1 base. Germline CDR1 and CDR2: SEHNR and FQNEAQ (reference sequence). The CDR3 runs to 16 residues. CDR3 amino acids: CASSSTSGRSYNEQFF. The CDR3 nucleotides are TGTGCCAGCAGCTCCACTAGCGGGAGGTCCTACAATGAGCAGTTCTTC.

The J gene is TRBJ2-7, the V gene TRBV9, with TRBD1 matching 7 bases. Trimming at V came to 3 bases and at J to 3 bases, leaving 3 bases not matched to a gene. The CDR3 sequence is 13 residues long. Germline CDR1 SGDLS, CDR2 YYNGEE. CDR3 loop: CASSAGDSYEQYF. The CDR3 DNA is TGTGCCAGCAGCGCCGGGGACAGCTACGAGCAGTACTTC.

The V call is TRBV10-1, the J call TRBJ2-1; 7 bases fit TRBD1. CDR3 length: 13 amino acids. After removal of 1 base from V and 8 bases from J, the junction contained 2 bases not matched to a gene. Germline V gene data show CDR1 as WNHNN and CDR2 as SYGVQD (reference sequence). The CDR3 reads CASSEYRGHEQFF. CDR3 bases: TGCGCCAGCAGTGAGTACAGGGGTCATGAGCAGTTCTTC.

The chain carries TRBV7-9 and TRBJ2-6, with D perhaps matching TRBD1 (6 bases). Between the trimmed V and J ends, which lost 5 bases and 2 bases, there was a span of 13 bases. Germline lookup yields CDR1 SEHNR and CDR2 FQNEAQ (reference sequence). The CDR3 sequence is 16 residues long. CDR3 loop: CASSLPDRTGANVLTF. The CDR3 coding sequence is TGTGCCAGCAGCCTCCCGGACAGAACTGGGGCCAACGTCCTGACTTTC.

The rearrangement joins TRBV6-6 to TRBJ2-5; 13 bases map to TRBD2. The V and J ends lost 6 bases and 1 base, in that order; junction bases with no gene match: 5. Germline V gene lookup returns CDR1 MNHNY and CDR2 SVGAGI (reference sequence). This CDR3 is built from 16 residues. The CDR3 DNA is TGTGCCAGCAGACCCGGGACTAGCGGGACCCAAGAGACCCAGTACTTC. This codes for CASRPGTSGTQETQYF.

This clone was seen a single time. J is TRBJ1-6 and V is TRBV2; possible D gene TRBD1, 5 bases. Per germline, CDR1 SNHLY and CDR2 FYNNEI. The CDR3 has 12 amino acids. The V gene lost 6 bases and the J gene lost 11 bases, with 11 bases spanning the gap. For the CDR3, the DNA is TGTGCCAGCAGCCTGGGGGGTACACCCCTCCACTTT. It specifies CASSLGGTPLHF.

CDR3 sequence reads: CASSPGQGPSYEQYF. CDR3 sequence (DNA): TGTGCCAGCAGCCCGGGACAGGGGCCATCCTACGAGCAGTACTTC. This chain links TRBV7-6 with TRBJ2-7; TRBD1 matches 10 bases. Germline-derived CDR1 and CDR2 are SGHVS and FNYEAQ. The CDR3 consists of 15 residues. V was clipped by 5 bases and J by 1 base; unmatched bases: 5.

The V gene is TRBV19, the J gene TRBJ2-1; 9 nucleotides line up with TRBD2. Per the germline V gene, CDR1 is LNHDA and CDR2 is SQIVND (reference sequence). V was clipped by 7 bases and J by 7 bases; unmatched bases: 11. The CDR3 loop spans 15 amino acids. CDR3 region: CASNGPMAGGNEQFF. The CDR3 DNA sequence: TGTGCCAGTAATGGCCCCATGGCGGGAGGGAATGAGCAGTTCTTC.

The chain is built from TRBV7-9 and TRBJ2-7; TRBD2 might be the D (6 bases). The CDR3 loop spans 13 amino acids. V was trimmed by 3 bases and J by 1 base, leaving 7 bases between them. From germline, CDR1 is SEHNR and CDR2 FQNEAQ (reference sequence). The CDR3 region is CASSFGGSYEQYF. The CDR3 DNA is TGTGCCAGCAGCTTTGGGGGGTCCTACGAGCAGTACTTC. Together with reference TRBV7-9 and TRBJ2-7, the CDR3 gives the full variable domain: DTGVSQNPRHKITKRGQNVTFRCDPISEHNRLYWYRQTLGQGPEFLTYFQNEAQLEKSRLLSDRFSAERPKGSFSTLEIQRTEQGDSAMYLCASSFGGSYEQYFGPGTRLTVT.

This chain links TRBV5-1 with TRBJ1-5, with 11 positions matching TRBD1. Germline loops: CDR1 SGHRS, CDR2 YFSETQ. Trimming took 1 base from V and 3 from J; bases not matched to a gene: 6. The CDR3 is made up of 17 amino acids. CDR3: CASSLSGTGGYNQPQHF. The CDR3 DNA sequence: TGCGCCAGCAGCTTGTCCGGGACAGGGGGATACAATCAGCCCCAGCATTTT.